The clone carrying this T cell receptor (beta chain) showed up many times. Its antigen is as yet unknown. The V segment lost 6 bases and the J segment 0 bases; nucleotides outside the gene matches: 12. The CDR3 extends over 20 amino acids. Germline values: CDR1 MNHEY, CDR2 SVGAGI. cDNA was made from roughly 470 ng RNA using alpha and beta constant primers. Alpha and beta chain libraries were made separately by chain-specific third strand synthesis with multiplexing indices. Ligation attached cDNA to a 5' RACE adapter that carried a random hexamer and SP2 site. TCRdb ran MiXCR on the 5' RACE reads and lists one entry per CDR3 protein. Of roughly 16,000 distinct CDR3 sequences listed, around 5.5% are singletons. All unsorted peripheral T cells were captured because whole blood was used without fractionation. The source of the sample is a study of HIV-infected patients and healthy controls. Study results and limitations: Compared with untreated HIV+ repertoires, healthy controls showed roughly threefold more distinct CDR3s and higher Shannon diversity. In HIV-infected patients, the apparent post-therapy Gini index recovery did not replicate in size-matched data.

The TCR was taken from an adult in good health. The rearrangement joins TRBV6-5 to TRBJ2-1; 15 positions match TRBD2. The sequenced sample was blood. CDR3 DNA: TGTGCCAGCAGAAGAACGGGACTAGCGGGGGGCATCCGCTCCTACAATGAGCAGTTCTTC. Translating gives CASRRTGLAGGIRSYNEQFF.